These T cell receptor beta chains were read from a single sample in a study of CD8 T cells in Susac syndrome. MiXCR was run by TCRdb on the immunoSEQ multiplex PCR reads, yielding one entry per CDR3 protein. The sample lists around 230,000 distinct CDR3 sequences, approximately 95% occurring once. Input material: CD4+ T cells from PBMCs. Receptors were obtained from a human donor with multiple sclerosis. Each CDR3 is given with its conserved first and last residue.

len	v_gene	CDR3aa
15	TRBV5-5	CASSLAGLVMETQYF
19	TRBV23-1	CASSQSPCASSGSSYEQYF
15	TRBV9	CASSAGRRSNEKLFF
17	TRBV12-3/TRBV12-4	CASSLQTGGANTGELFF
13	TRBV9	CASSAQGATEAFF
14	TRBV2	CASSVRGRADTQYF
14	TRBV12-3/TRBV12-4	CASTPGLGGGPQHF
16	TRBV6-1	CASSQDRGLPTDTQYF
13	TRBV20-1	CSASSGSLYEQYF
15	TRBV15	CATSPQGTGGYGYTF
13	TRBV15	CATRPGDRATQYF
13	TRBV2	CASTTGRQETQYF
15	TRBV9	CASSEGGTAYDEQYF
12	TRBV25-1	CASSGHTDTQYF
14	TRBV29-1	CSVRRQGDTYEQYF
14	TRBV29-1	CSAPGEISYNEQFF
15	TRBV29-1	CSVQFPPSRGTEAFF
14	TRBV29-1	CSAEGSGGRETQYF
13	TRBV18	CASSPEQGDTQYF
13	TRBV11-2	CASRRTGAHGYTF
11	TRBV19	CASSRGRSYTF
13	TRBV7-2	CASSRDNIYGYTF